This passage covers 24 T cell receptor beta chains from one sample sequenced in a study of blood T cell repertoires in COVID-19. TCRdb's copy holds only in-frame clones and misses some; the assay was immunoSEQ multiplex PCR. The sample has 150,000 or so clones; less than 90% are singletons. The specimen sequenced was peripheral blood. All receptors come from a woman in her 70s with acute or convalescent COVID-19.

This sequence joins TRBV11-3 and TRBJ2-2; a weak D match, TRBD1 (6 bases). The germline V gene encodes CDR1 SGHNT and CDR2 YENEEA. V lost 6 bases to trimming and J lost 7 bases, with 18 bases between them. The CDR3 length is 15 residues. For the CDR3, the DNA is TGTGCCAGCAGGAGGGGGACACATATTGGCGGGGAGCTGTTTTTT. The encoded protein is CASRRGTHIGGELFF. Full variable domain (outside the CDR3, taken from reference TRBV11-3 and TRBJ2-2): EAGVVQSPRYKIIEKKQPVAFWCNPISGHNTLYWYLQNLGQGPELLIRYENEEAVDDSQLPKDRFSAERLKGVDSTLKIQPAELGDSAVYLCASRRGTHIGGELFFGEGSRLTVL.

This rearrangement joins TRBV5-4 to TRBJ2-1; D remains unclear. V gave up 0 bases and J gave up 9 bases, with 10 bases separating them. Per the germline V gene, CDR1 is SGHNT and CDR2 is YYREEE (reference sequence). The CDR3 is 13 residues long. CDR3 region: CASSLDSPGEQFF. CDR3 DNA sequence: TGTGCCAGCAGCTTGGATTCTCCCGGTGAGCAGTTCTTC.

J is TRBJ2-2 and V is TRBV11-2; D might be TRBD2 (7 bases). The V and J ends lost 1 base and 7 bases respectively, with 13 bases between them. The length of the CDR3 is 15 residues. The germline CDR1 and CDR2 sequences are SGHAT and FQNNGV. CDR3 protein: CASSLGQAGVGELFF. The CDR3 nucleotides read TGTGCCAGCAGCTTAGGACAGGCGGGAGTCGGGGAGCTGTTTTTT.

V gene TRBV9 combines with J gene TRBJ2-7; weak D call: TRBD1 (5 bases). Trimming shortened V by 6 bases and J by 1 base, and 17 bases separated the two germline ends. CDR1 is SGDLS, CDR2 YYNGEE, per germline. There are 15 residues in the CDR3. The CDR3 loop is CASTLGPSGSYEQYF. The CDR3 DNA follows: TGTGCCAGCACCCTGGGGCCCTCCGGGTCCTACGAGCAGTACTTC.

V gene TRBV7-2 combines with J gene TRBJ1-1, with 11 bases that match TRBD1. Germline V gene lookup returns CDR1 SGHTA and CDR2 FQGNSA. Trimming took 6 bases from V and 6 from J; bases not matched to a gene: 3. CDR3 length equals 13 residues. The CDR3 reads CASSLGQGAEAFF. CDR3 in DNA: TGTGCCAGCAGTCTGGGACAGGGGGCTGAAGCTTTCTTT.

This chain joins TRBV6-5 and TRBJ2-1, with 10 bases fitting TRBD2. Germline V gene sequence: CDR1 MNHEY, CDR2 SVGAGI. Unmatched junction bases numbered 5, after V lost 8 bases and J lost 7 bases. This CDR3 spans 13 amino acids. CDR3 sequence (DNA): TGTGCCAGCCTAGCGGGGGTACAGAATGAGCAGTTCTTC. Its protein is CASLAGVQNEQFF.

The V gene is TRBV7-2, the J gene TRBJ1-4, with D maybe TRBD1 (5 bases). The CDR3 sequence is 15 residues long. Germline V gives CDR1 SGHTA, CDR2 FQGNSA. The V end was cut by 1 base, the J end by 5 bases, with 11 bases between. CDR3 protein: CASSLVGVGNEKLFF. Here the CDR3 DNA reads TGTGCCAGCAGCTTAGTAGGGGTGGGGAATGAAAAACTGTTTTTT.

The CDR3 sequence is CASSDSGGHGTQYF. CDR3 nucleotide sequence: TGCGCCAGCAGTGATTCCGGGGGGCACGGGACCCAGTACTTC. J is TRBJ2-5 and V is TRBV10-1; a weak D match, TRBD2 (7 bases). Germline V lookup: CDR1 WNHNN, CDR2 SYGVQD (reference sequence). V was shortened by 3 bases and J by 7 bases, with 15 bases between the two germline ends. This CDR3 has 14 amino acids.

This chain joins TRBV5-1 and TRBJ1-1, with 7 bases matching TRBD1. This CDR3 comprises 13 residues. V trimming: 7 bases; J trimming: 1 base; junction bases outside the gene matches: 4. CDR1 is SGHRS and CDR2 is YFSETQ in the germline V gene. The DNA for the CDR3 is TGCGCCAGCCGCGACAGGGCGAACACTGAAGCTTTCTTT. Translated, it gives CASRDRANTEAFF.

The V and J genes are TRBV2 and TRBJ2-5; TRBD2 matches at 7 bases. This CDR3 spans 14 amino acids. Per the germline V gene, CDR1 is SNHLY and CDR2 is FYNNEI. The junction had 7 bases not matched to a gene; V was cut back by 4 bases and J by 5 bases. The CDR3, as DNA: TGTGCCAGCAGTGTTTCCAGCGGGACGGAGACCCAGTACTTC. This gives the protein CASSVSSGTETQYF.

The chain joins TRBV24-1 to TRBJ2-1; 9 positions match TRBD1. Germline CDR1 and CDR2: KGHDR and SFDVKD. J was trimmed by 9 bases and V by 4 bases; bases with no gene match: 9. The CDR3 contains 15 residues. The CDR3 region has the DNA TGTGCCACCAGTGAACCCGGGACAGGGCCCCGTGAGCAGTTCTTC. Protein sequence: CATSEPGTGPREQFF.

This chain connects TRBV2 to TRBJ2-7, with TRBD1 matching over 7 bases. There are 14 residues in the CDR3. Germline-derived CDR1 and CDR2 are SNHLY and FYNNEI. J gave up 6 bases and V 4 bases, and 9 bases lay outside the gene matches. CDR3 sequence: CASSARQGPFEQYF. The DNA of the CDR3 is TGTGCCAGCAGTGCCCGACAGGGACCATTCGAGCAGTACTTC.

The rearrangement joins TRBV10-3 to TRBJ2-1, with D possibly matching TRBD1 (6 bases). The length of the CDR3 is 14 residues. V shed 3 bases and J shed 9 bases, with 15 bases lying between them. Germline V CDR1 and CDR2: ENHRY, SYGVKD. The CDR3 DNA is TGTGCCATCAGTGACAGGGCCCCAGGGGTTGAGCAGTTCTTC. It translates to CAISDRAPGVEQFF.

This chain links TRBV2 with TRBJ1-2; the match to TRBD1 covers 7 bases. Per germline, CDR1 SNHLY and CDR2 FYNNEI. Trimming at V came to 0 bases and at J to 4 bases, leaving 8 bases not matched to a gene. This CDR3 is built from 16 residues. The CDR3 DNA follows: TGTGCCAGCAGTGAAGCGGCAGCAGGGGGTTCCTATGGCTACACCTTC. Its protein product is CASSEAAAGGSYGYTF. The full variable domain, its missing parts supplied by reference TRBV2 and TRBJ1-2, is EPEVTQTPSHQVTQMGQEVILRCVPISNHLYFYWYRQILGQKVEFLVSFYNNEISEKSEIFDDQFSVERPDGSNFTLKIRSTKLEDSAMYFCASSEAAAGGSYGYTFGSGTRLTVV.

This clone was counted once. V usage is TRBV3-1 (or the pseudogene TRBV3-2) and J usage is TRBJ2-2; 9 bases map to TRBD2. CDR1 and CDR2 from the germline V gene are LGHDT and YNNKEL (reference sequence). With 0 bases clipped from V and 6 bases from J, the junction kept 5 bases outside the gene matches. This CDR3 contains 16 residues. The CDR3 DNA reads as TGTGCCAGCAGCCAAGAGCAAGCGGGGGGCCCCGGGGAGCTGTTTTTT. Its translation: CASSQEQAGGPGELFF.

V is TRBV10-2 and J is TRBJ1-4; D not certain. This CDR3 is 16 amino acids long. The V gene lost 3 bases and the J gene lost 8 bases, with 19 bases spanning the gap. CDR1 is WSHSY, CDR2 SAAADI, per germline. CDR3 sequence: CASSEPFGSILEKLFF. In DNA form, the CDR3 reads TGCGCCAGCAGTGAACCCTTTGGCAGTATCTTAGAAAAACTGTTTTTT.

The J gene is TRBJ1-2, the V gene TRBV19; 8 bases are a match to TRBD1. The CDR3 contains 14 residues. With 6 bases clipped from V and 4 bases from J, the junction kept 7 bases outside the gene matches. Germline V gives CDR1 LNHDA, CDR2 SQIVND (reference sequence). The chain's CDR3 is CASRPDRGRYGYTF. CDR3 in DNA: TGTGCCAGTAGGCCAGACAGGGGTCGCTATGGCTACACCTTC. The full variable domain, in which reference TRBV19 and TRBJ1-2 provide the parts outside the CDR3, is DGGITQSPKYLFRKEGQNVTLSCEQNLNHDAMYWYRQDPGQGLRLIYYSQIVNDFQKGDIAEGYSVSREKKESFPLTVTSAQKNPTAFYLCASRPDRGRYGYTFGSGTRLTVV.

The chain employs TRBV2 and TRBJ1-4, with 7 bases fitting TRBD1. Germline V gene data show CDR1 as SNHLY and CDR2 as FYNNEI. V shed 7 bases, J shed 4 bases, and the junction held 15 bases outside the gene matches. CDR3 size: 17 residues. The CDR3 DNA follows: TGTGCCAGCAAACCGACAGGGACTCCCTCCGTTAATGAAAAACTGTTTTTT. This sequence encodes CASKPTGTPSVNEKLFF.

The chain has TRBV27 and TRBJ2-3, with TRBD2 as a possible D gene (5 bases). Between the trimmed V and J ends, which lost 5 bases and 4 bases, there was a span of 16 bases. Germline assignment: CDR1 MNHEY and CDR2 SMNVEV (reference sequence). The CDR3 is 15 amino acids. The CDR3 DNA sequence: TGTGCCAGCAGTCCGACATGGACTCTGGCAGATACGCAGTATTTT. The encoded protein is CASSPTWTLADTQYF.

This clone was counted only a few times. The chain links TRBV28 to TRBJ2-7; 7 bases line up with TRBD1. The CDR3 is 12 amino acids. Trimming took 5 bases from V and 6 from J; bases not matched to a gene: 4. CDR1 and CDR2 from the germline V gene are MDHEN and SYDVKM. In nucleotides, the CDR3 is TGTGCCAGCAGTAGCAGGGGGTTCGAGCAGTACTTC. This translates into CASSSRGFEQYF. Full variable domain (remainder filled in from reference TRBV28 and TRBJ2-7): DVKVTQSSRYLVKRTGEKVFLECVQDMDHENMFWYRQDPGLGLRLIYFSYDVKMKEKGDIPEGYSVSREKKERFSLILESASTNQTSMYLCASSSRGFEQYFGPGTRLTVT.

V is TRBV6-1 and J is TRBJ2-3, with TRBD1 as a possible D gene (6 bases). Trimming stripped 0 bases from V and 7 bases from J, with 11 bases between. This CDR3 has 14 residues. Germline-derived CDR1 and CDR2 are MNHNS and SASEGT. The CDR3 coding sequence is TGTGCCAGCAGTGAAGCCCAACAGGGATATACGCAGTATTTT. Its translation: CASSEAQQGYTQYF.

The chain employs TRBV28 and TRBJ2-7; 8 nucleotides align to TRBD2. This CDR3 spans 16 amino acids. Germline values: CDR1 MDHEN, CDR2 SYDVKM. The V segment lost 4 bases and the J segment 0 bases; nucleotides outside the gene matches: 8. For the CDR3, the DNA is TGTGCCAGCAGTTCGAAACCCGGGACTAGCTCCTACGAGCAGTACTTC. Residues: CASSSKPGTSSYEQYF.

The chain links TRBV19 to TRBJ1-1; TRBD1 is a possible D gene (5 bases). This CDR3 is 16 amino acids long. In germline, CDR1 is LNHDA, CDR2 SQIVND (reference sequence). Deletions cut 3 bases from V and 4 bases from J, with 18 bases between. Here the CDR3 DNA reads TGTGCCAGTAGTATTTGGGCCTCGGGGGGTATCACTGAAGCTTTCTTT. It translates to CASSIWASGGITEAFF.

The chain carries TRBV29-1 and TRBJ1-1, with D perhaps TRBD1 (6 bases). The germline V gene has CDR1 SQVTM and CDR2 ANQGSEA. V lost 4 bases to trimming and J lost 6 bases, with 18 bases between them. There are 14 residues in the CDR3. The CDR3 region is CSVAMDSLTAEAFF. The CDR3, as DNA: TGCAGCGTTGCAATGGACAGCCTTACCGCTGAAGCTTTCTTT.